This T cell receptor beta chain came from a study of CD8 T cells in Susac syndrome. About the research overall: When blood was drawn, the patients with Susac syndrome were therapy-naive, on corticosteroids, or on intravenous immunoglobulin alone.

This clonotype showed up just once. Random hexamers primed reverse transcription of about 0.5 to 1 ug RNA. TCRdb passed the immunoSEQ multiplex PCR reads through MiXCR, listing each CDR3 protein once. The profile shows some 100,000 distinct CDR3 sequences, approximately 95% of them singletons. The CDR3 has 12 amino acids. Trimming shortened V by 6 bases and J by 2 bases, and 8 bases separated the two germline ends. The sequence was collected from a human donor with Susac syndrome. This sequence joins TRBV12-3 or TRBV12-4 and TRBJ2-7, with D hard to call. The specimen sequenced was CD8+ T cells from PBMCs. The CDR3 sequence is CASRFRAYEQYF. CDR3 nucleotide sequence: TGTGCCAGCAGATTTCGGGCCTACGAGCAGTACTTC.